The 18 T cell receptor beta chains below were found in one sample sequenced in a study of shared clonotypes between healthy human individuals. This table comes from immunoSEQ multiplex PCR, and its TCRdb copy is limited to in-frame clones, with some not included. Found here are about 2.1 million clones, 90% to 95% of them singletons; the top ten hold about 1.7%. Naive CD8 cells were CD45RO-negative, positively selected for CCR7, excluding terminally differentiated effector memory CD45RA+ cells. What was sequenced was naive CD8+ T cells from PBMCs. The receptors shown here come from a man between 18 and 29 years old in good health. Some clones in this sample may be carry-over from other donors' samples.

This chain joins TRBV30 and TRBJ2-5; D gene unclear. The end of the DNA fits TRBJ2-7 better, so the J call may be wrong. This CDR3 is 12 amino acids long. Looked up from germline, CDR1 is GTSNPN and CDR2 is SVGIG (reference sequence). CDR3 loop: CAWSPEDDEQYF. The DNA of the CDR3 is TGTGCCTGGAGTCCCGAAGATGACGAGCAGTACTTC.

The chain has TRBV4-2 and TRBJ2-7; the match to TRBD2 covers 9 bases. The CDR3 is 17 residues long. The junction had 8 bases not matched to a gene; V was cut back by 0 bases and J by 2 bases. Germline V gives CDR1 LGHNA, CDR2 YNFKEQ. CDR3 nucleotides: TGTGCCAGCAGCCAAGAGGACGGGACTAGCTTCCCCTACGAGCAGTACTTC. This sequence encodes CASSQEDGTSFPYEQYF.

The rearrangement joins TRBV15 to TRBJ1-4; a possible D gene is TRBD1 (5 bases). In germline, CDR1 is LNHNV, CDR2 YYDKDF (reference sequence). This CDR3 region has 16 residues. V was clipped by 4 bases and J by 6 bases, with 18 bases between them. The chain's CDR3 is CATSKTVRAADEKLFF. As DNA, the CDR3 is TGTGCCACCAGCAAAACGGTCAGGGCTGCGGATGAAAAACTGTTTTTT.

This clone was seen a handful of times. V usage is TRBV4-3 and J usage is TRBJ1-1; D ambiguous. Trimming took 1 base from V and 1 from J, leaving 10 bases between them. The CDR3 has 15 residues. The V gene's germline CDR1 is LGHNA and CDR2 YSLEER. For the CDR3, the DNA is TGCGCCAGCAGCCAAGTTTTCGCGGGGAACACTGAAGCTTTCTTT. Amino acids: CASSQVFAGNTEAFF.

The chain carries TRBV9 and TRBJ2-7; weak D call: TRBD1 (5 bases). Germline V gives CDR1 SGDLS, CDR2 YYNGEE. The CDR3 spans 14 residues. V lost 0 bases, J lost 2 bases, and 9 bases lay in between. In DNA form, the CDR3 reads TGTGCCAGCAGCGTAGAGGCCAGGGCCTACGAGCAGTACTTC. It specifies CASSVEARAYEQYF.

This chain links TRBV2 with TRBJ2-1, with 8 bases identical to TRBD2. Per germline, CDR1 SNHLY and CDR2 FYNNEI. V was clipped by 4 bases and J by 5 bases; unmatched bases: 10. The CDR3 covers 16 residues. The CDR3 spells CASSVGETSADNEQFF. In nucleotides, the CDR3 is TGTGCCAGCAGTGTGGGGGAGACTAGCGCCGACAATGAGCAGTTCTTC.

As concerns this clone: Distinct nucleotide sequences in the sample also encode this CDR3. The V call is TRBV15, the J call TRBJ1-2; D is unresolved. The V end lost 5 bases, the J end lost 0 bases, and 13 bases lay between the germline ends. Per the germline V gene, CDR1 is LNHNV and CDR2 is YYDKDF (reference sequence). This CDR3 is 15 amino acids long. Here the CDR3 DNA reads TGTGCCACCAGCGCGGCGAGGAATGCTAACTATGGCTACACCTTC. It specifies CATSAARNANYGYTF. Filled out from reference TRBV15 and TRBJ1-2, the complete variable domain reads DAMVIQNPRYQVTQFGKPVTLSCSQTLNHNVMYWYQQKSSQAPKLLFHYYDKDFNNEADTPDNFQSRRPNTSFCFLDIRSPGLGDTAMYLCATSAARNANYGYTFGSGTRLTVV.

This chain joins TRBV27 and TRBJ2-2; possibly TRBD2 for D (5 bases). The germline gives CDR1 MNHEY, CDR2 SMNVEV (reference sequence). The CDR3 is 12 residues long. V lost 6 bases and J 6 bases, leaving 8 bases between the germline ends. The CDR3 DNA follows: TGTGCCAGCAGAAGGCGGGCCGGGGAGCTGTTTTTT. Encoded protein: CASRRRAGELFF.

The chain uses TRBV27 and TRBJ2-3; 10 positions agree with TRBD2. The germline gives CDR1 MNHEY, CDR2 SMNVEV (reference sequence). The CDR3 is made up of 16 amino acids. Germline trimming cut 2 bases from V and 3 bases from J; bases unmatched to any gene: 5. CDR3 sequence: CASSLGPSGRTDTQYF. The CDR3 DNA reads TGTGCCAGCAGTTTAGGGCCTAGCGGGAGAACAGATACGCAGTATTTT.

The CDR3 loop reads CASSLTPSYNEQFF. The CDR3 DNA is TGTGCCAGCAGCCTAACTCCATCCTACAATGAGCAGTTCTTC. This chain joins TRBV7-9 and TRBJ2-1; D unclear. Looked up from germline, CDR1 is SEHNR and CDR2 is FQNEAQ (reference sequence). Trimming removed 5 bases at V and 1 base at J, with 9 bases between. The CDR3 contains 14 residues.

CDR3 DNA sequence: TGTGCCAGCAGTTGGCCTGGGACAGCCTTAGAGACCCAGTACTTC. The encoded protein is CASSWPGTALETQYF. The gene calls are TRBV28 and TRBJ2-5; 7 nucleotides match TRBD1. The CDR3 sequence is 15 residues long. The J segment lost 4 bases and the V segment lost 4 bases, leaving 9 bases of the junction unmatched. CDR1 and CDR2 from the germline V gene are MDHEN and SYDVKM. The entire variable domain, with the rest obtained from reference TRBV28 and TRBJ2-5, is as follows: DVKVTQSSRYLVKRTGEKVFLECVQDMDHENMFWYRQDPGLGLRLIYFSYDVKMKEKGDIPEGYSVSREKKERFSLILESASTNQTSMYLCASSWPGTALETQYFGPGTRLLVL.

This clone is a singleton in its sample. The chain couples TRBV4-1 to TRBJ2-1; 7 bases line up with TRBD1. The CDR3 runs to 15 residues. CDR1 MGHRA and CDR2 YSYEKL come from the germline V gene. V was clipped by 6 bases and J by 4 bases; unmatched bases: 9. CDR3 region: CASRLSRDSYNEQFF. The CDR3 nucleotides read TGCGCCAGCAGACTCTCTCGGGACAGTTACAATGAGCAGTTCTTC.

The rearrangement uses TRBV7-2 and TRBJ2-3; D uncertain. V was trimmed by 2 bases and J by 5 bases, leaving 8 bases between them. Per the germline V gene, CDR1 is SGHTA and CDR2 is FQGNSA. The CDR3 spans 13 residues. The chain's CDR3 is CASSLLGIDTQYF. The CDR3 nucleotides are TGTGCCAGCAGCTTACTGGGGATAGATACGCAGTATTTT.

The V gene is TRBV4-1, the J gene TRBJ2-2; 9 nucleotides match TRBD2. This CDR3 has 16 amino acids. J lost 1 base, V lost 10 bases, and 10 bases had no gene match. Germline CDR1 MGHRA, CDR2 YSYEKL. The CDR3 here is CATGVSGGGNTGELFF. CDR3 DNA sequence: TGCGCCACCGGAGTTAGCGGGGGAGGGAACACCGGGGAGCTGTTTTTT.

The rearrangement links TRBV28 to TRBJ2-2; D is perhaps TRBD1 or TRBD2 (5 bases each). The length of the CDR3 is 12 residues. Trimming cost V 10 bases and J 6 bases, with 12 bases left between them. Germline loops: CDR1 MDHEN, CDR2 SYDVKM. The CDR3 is CATSEGSGELFF. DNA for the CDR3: TGTGCCACCTCAGAGGGGTCCGGGGAGCTGTTTTTT.

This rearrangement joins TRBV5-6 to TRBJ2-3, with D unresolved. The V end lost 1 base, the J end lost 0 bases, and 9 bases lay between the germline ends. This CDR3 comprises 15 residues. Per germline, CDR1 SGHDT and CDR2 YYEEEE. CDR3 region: CASSLTVSSTDTQYF. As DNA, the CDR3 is TGTGCCAGCAGCTTGACCGTATCTAGCACAGATACGCAGTATTTT.

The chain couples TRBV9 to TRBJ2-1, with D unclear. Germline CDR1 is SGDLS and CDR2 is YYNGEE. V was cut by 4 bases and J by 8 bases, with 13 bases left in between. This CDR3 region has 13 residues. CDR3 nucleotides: TGTGCCAGCAGCCCTTCTTCTTTAGATGAGCAGTTCTTC. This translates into CASSPSSLDEQFF.

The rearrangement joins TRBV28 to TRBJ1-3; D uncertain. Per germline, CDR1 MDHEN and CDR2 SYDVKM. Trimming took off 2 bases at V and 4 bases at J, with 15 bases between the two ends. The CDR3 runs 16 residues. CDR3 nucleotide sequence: TGTGCCAGCAGTTTAAGGCGTGGACTTGGGGGAAACACCATATATTTT. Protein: CASSLRRGLGGNTIYF.